The T cell receptor beta chain described here comes from a study of cytomegalovirus exposure and HLA in healthy donors. Whole-study context: There were approximately 81 million unique TCRs (from HLA-typed donors) in an early data release. Researchers found that about four fifths of about 400 genotyped donors fell within the Caucasian-associated ancestry cluster.

Study-wide results and caveats: An analysis done earlier found most TCR beta V segments productive about 90% or about 30% of the time. The number of N-insertions in an Asian-associated ancestry cluster was reportedly below the roughly 700-donor mean in a later analysis.

The PCR was carried out with 60 Vbeta primers and 13 Jbeta primers. The protocol was immunoSEQ multiplex PCR, while the TCRdb copy is restricted to in-frame clones and leaves out a portion. This table holds tens of thousands of clones, 77% found once. The V gene's germline CDR1 is SEHNR and CDR2 FQNEAQ (reference sequence). The CDR3 runs to 15 residues. V was trimmed by 4 bases and J by 5 bases, leaving 17 bases between them. The table lists this clone with a count of one. The antigen remains unidentified. The source of this sequence is a woman aged 40 to 50 in good health and CMV-seropositive. Sequencing was done on a sample of PBMCs. The chain couples TRBV7-9 to TRBJ1-2; D is uncertain. The CDR3 DNA follows: TGTGCCAGCAGCTCCCTCGGGAAGCAGACGTATGGCTACACCTTC. Encoded protein: CASSSLGKQTYGYTF.